Given below is one TCR beta chain in context. Its cognate antigen is unknown. The record originates from a study of blood T cells in healthy people across ages. The overall study: For every two T cells, template switching captured about one barcoded beta molecule.

The V end lost 6 bases, the J end lost 2 bases, and 11 bases lay between the germline ends. This CDR3 spans 13 amino acids. In germline, CDR1 is MNHNY, CDR2 SVGAGI (reference sequence). Study-wide points: As age increased, TCR beta diversity per million T cells fell in a roughly linear fashion.

Through a sample-barcoded 5' primer and a J-beta primer mix, a second PCR was run for about 6 to 12 cycles. Paired-end reads containing CDR3 totaled no fewer than 2.5 million for each sample. In TCRdb, the 5' RACE reads were re-called with MiXCR into one record per CDR3 protein. Among some 1,500,000 distinct CDR3 sequences listed, 35% to 45% were seen once. Total RNA, at least 5 micrograms per sample, was extracted from PBMCs. The sample comprised blood. The sequence was obtained from a woman aged 18-29 years in good health. V is TRBV6-6 and J is TRBJ2-7; D is undetermined. For the CDR3, the DNA is TGTGCCAGCAGACCCTCCAGGACCTACGAGCAGTACTTC. It is translated as CASRPSRTYEQYF.